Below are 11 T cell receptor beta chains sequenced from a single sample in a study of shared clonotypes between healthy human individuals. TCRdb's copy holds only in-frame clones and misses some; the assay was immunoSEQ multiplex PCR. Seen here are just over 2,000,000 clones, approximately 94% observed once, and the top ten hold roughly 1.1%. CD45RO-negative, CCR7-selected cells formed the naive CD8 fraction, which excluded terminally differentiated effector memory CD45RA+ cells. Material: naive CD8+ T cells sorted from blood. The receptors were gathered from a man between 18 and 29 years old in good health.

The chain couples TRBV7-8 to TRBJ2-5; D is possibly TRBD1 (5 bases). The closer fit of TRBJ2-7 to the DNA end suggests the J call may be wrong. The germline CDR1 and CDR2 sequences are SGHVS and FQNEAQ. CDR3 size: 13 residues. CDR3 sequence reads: CASSLYQGGEQYF. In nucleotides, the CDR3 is TGTGCCAGCAGCTTGTATCAGGGTGGCGAGCAGTACTTC.

CDR3 sequence: CASSLRGGGSAPYGYTF. In DNA form, the CDR3 reads TGCGCCAGCAGCTTGAGGGGAGGCGGGTCAGCTCCCTATGGCTACACCTTC. The V gene is TRBV5-1, the J gene TRBJ1-2; tentatively, D is TRBD1 (5 bases). Germline CDR1 and CDR2: SGHRS and YFSETQ. The CDR3 covers 17 residues. V dropped 1 base and J dropped 4 bases, with 20 bases sitting between them.

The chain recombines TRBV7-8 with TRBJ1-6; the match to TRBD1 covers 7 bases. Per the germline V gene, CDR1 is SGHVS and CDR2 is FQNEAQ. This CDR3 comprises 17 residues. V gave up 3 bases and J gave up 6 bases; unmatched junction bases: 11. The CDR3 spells CASSFSGGVALNSPLHF. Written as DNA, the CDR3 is TGTGCCAGCAGCTTTTCAGGGGGAGTGGCCCTTAATTCACCCCTCCACTTT.

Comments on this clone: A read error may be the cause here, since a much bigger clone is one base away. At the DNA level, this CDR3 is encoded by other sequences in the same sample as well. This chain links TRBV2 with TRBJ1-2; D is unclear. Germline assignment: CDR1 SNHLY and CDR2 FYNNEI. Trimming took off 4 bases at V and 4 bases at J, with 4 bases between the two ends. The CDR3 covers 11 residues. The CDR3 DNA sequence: TGTGCCAGCAGTGTAGGCTATGGCTACACCTTC. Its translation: CASSVGYGYTF.

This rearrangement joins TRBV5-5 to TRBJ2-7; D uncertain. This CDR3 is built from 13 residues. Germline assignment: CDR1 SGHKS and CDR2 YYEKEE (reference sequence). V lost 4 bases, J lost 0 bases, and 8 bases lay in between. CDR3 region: CASSRDTSYEQYF. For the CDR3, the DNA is TGTGCCAGCAGCCGTGACACCTCCTACGAGCAGTACTTC.

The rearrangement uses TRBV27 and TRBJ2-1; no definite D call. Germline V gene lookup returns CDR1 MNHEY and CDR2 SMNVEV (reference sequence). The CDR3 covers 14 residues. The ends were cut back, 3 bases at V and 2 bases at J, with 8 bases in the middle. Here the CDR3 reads CASSFGPTYNEQFF. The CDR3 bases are TGTGCCAGCAGTTTTGGGCCAACCTACAATGAGCAGTTCTTC.

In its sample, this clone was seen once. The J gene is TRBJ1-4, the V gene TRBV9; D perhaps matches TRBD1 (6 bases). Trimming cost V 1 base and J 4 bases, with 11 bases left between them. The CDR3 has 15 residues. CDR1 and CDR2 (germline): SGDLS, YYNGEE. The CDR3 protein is CASSVFGGGNEKLFF. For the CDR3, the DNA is TGTGCCAGCAGCGTATTTGGAGGGGGTAATGAAAAACTGTTTTTT.

The CDR3 loop is CASSPTGFYYGYTF. In DNA form, the CDR3 reads TGTGCCAGCAGTCCTACAGGGTTCTACTATGGCTACACCTTC. The V gene is TRBV27, the J gene TRBJ1-2; maybe TRBD1 (6 bases). The CDR3 length is 14 residues. In germline, CDR1 is MNHEY, CDR2 SMNVEV (reference sequence). The V end was cut by 5 bases, the J end by 3 bases, with 13 bases between.

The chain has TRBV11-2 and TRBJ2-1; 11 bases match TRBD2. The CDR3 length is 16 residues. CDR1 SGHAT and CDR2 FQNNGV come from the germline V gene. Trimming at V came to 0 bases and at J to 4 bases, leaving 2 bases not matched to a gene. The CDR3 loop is CASSLETSGVYNEQFF. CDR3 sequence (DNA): TGTGCCAGCAGCTTAGAGACTAGCGGGGTTTACAATGAGCAGTTCTTC.

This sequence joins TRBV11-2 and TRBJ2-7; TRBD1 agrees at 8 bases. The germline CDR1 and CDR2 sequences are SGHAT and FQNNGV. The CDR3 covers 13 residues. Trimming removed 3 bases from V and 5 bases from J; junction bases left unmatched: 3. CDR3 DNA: TGTGCCAGCAGCTTTCCAGGGGGCAACGAGCAGTACTTC. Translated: CASSFPGGNEQYF.

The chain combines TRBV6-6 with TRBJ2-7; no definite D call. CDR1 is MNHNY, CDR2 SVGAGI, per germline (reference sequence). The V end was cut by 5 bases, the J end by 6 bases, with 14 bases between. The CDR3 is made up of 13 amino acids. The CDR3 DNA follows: TGTGCCAGCAGTCCTGCCGATACTTCCGAGCAGTACTTC. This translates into CASSPADTSEQYF.